This T cell receptor beta chain was obtained from a study of blood T cells in healthy people across ages. Alongside a J-beta primer mix, a sample-barcoded 5' primer served in a second PCR lasting about 7 to 12 cycles. TCRdb redid the calling of the 5' RACE reads with MiXCR, one entry per CDR3 protein. The sample carries some 920,000 distinct CDR3 sequences, roughly 51% recorded once. Germline CDR1 and CDR2: MDHEN and SYDVKM. After removal of 6 bases from V and 9 bases from J, the junction contained 4 bases not matched to a gene. CDR3 length: 14 amino acids. The extraction recovered at least 5.5 micrograms of total RNA per sample.

This TCR derives from a woman between 55 and 75 years old in good health. The rearrangement links TRBV28 to TRBJ2-1; 14 nucleotides line up with TRBD2. Sequenced sample: blood. CDR3 in amino acids: CASRKTSGRGEQFF. The CDR3 nucleotides read TGTGCCAGCAGAAAGACTAGCGGGAGGGGTGAGCAGTTCTTC.